The 20 T cell receptor beta chains below were found in one sample sequenced in a study of blood T cell repertoires in COVID-19. Some clones are missing from TCRdb's copy, which holds only in-frame ones; the method was immunoSEQ multiplex PCR. The profile shows about 200,000 clones, 87% of them singletons. The material sequenced was peripheral blood. The receptors originated from a man in his sixties with active or convalescent COVID-19.

The V and J genes are TRBV4-1 and TRBJ2-2; D remains ambiguous. The germline V and J ends were trimmed by 3 bases and 7 bases, with 6 bases remaining between them. Germline assignment: CDR1 MGHRA and CDR2 YSYEKL. CDR3 length: 12 amino acids. CDR3 residues: CASSHLFGELFF. In nucleotides, the CDR3 is TGCGCCAGCAGCCACCTGTTCGGGGAGCTGTTTTTT.

This chain uses TRBV6-2 or TRBV6-3 with TRBJ1-1; TRBD1 is a possible D gene (5 bases). This CDR3 region has 18 residues. V lost 6 bases and J lost 3, with 26 bases in between. The germline gives CDR1 MNHEY, CDR2 SVGEGT. The CDR3 DNA is TGTGCCAGCAGCAACCCTTCGGGGGGTCCGATGTGGGACACTGAAGCTTTCTTT. Its protein is CASSNPSGGPMWDTEAFF.

This clone came up a few times. This CDR3 is CASSQIGGDGTDTQYF. CDR3 nucleotides: TGTGCCAGCAGTCAAATTGGGGGGGACGGCACAGATACGCAGTATTTT. The rearrangement uses TRBV7-3 and TRBJ2-3; 7 nucleotides match TRBD2. The V and J ends lost 6 bases and 1 base, in that order; junction bases with no gene match: 10. The CDR3 length is 16 residues. CDR1 and CDR2 (germline): SGHTA, FQGTGA.

This sequence joins TRBV19 and TRBJ2-1; D not resolved. Between the trimmed V and J ends, which lost 4 bases and 5 bases, there was a span of 9 bases. Germline CDR1 reads LNHDA; CDR2 reads SQIVND (reference sequence). This CDR3 contains 13 residues. The CDR3 spells CASSTVIDNEQFF. In DNA form, the CDR3 reads TGTGCCAGTAGTACCGTTATCGACAATGAGCAGTTCTTC.

Remarks on this clone: Other nucleotide sequences in the sample specify the same CDR3. This chain uses TRBV7-9 with TRBJ2-2; D not certain. CDR1 is SEHNR, CDR2 FQNEAQ, per germline (reference sequence). V was pared by 5 bases and J by 6 bases, with 4 bases between. The CDR3 is 11 residues long. CDR3 nucleotides: TGTGCCAGCAGCCTCTCCGGGGAGCTGTTTTTT. Its translation is CASSLSGELFF. Full variable domain (rest looked up from reference TRBV7-9 and TRBJ2-2): DTGVSQNPRHKITKRGQNVTFRCDPISEHNRLYWYRQTLGQGPEFLTYFQNEAQLEKSRLLSDRFSAERPKGSFSTLEIQRTEQGDSAMYLCASSLSGELFFGEGSRLTVL.

Only one count was recorded for this clone. The gene calls are TRBV28 and TRBJ2-5, with 9 bases matching TRBD1. From germline, CDR1 is MDHEN and CDR2 SYDVKM. The CDR3 length is 16 residues. Unmatched junction bases numbered 10, after V lost 4 bases and J lost 4 bases. CDR3 sequence: CASSSSGQGFRETQYF. The DNA of the CDR3 is TGTGCCAGCAGTTCCTCGGGACAGGGATTCCGAGAGACCCAGTACTTC. The entire variable domain, with the rest obtained from reference TRBV28 and TRBJ2-5, is as follows: DVKVTQSSRYLVKRTGEKVFLECVQDMDHENMFWYRQDPGLGLRLIYFSYDVKMKEKGDIPEGYSVSREKKERFSLILESASTNQTSMYLCASSSSGQGFRETQYFGPGTRLLVL.

This chain joins TRBV2 and TRBJ1-5; 8 nucleotides line up with TRBD1. There are 16 residues in the CDR3. Germline values: CDR1 SNHLY, CDR2 FYNNEI. J gave up 5 bases and V 6 bases, and 12 bases lay outside the gene matches. CDR3 loop: CASRGDGQGGDQPQHF. Written as DNA, the CDR3 is TGTGCCAGCAGGGGGGACGGACAGGGAGGGGATCAGCCCCAGCATTTT.

This sequence joins TRBV12-5 and TRBJ1-1; 8 nucleotides align to TRBD1. Germline V gene lookup returns CDR1 LGHNT and CDR2 FRNRAP. J lost 0 bases, V lost 1 base, and 7 bases had no gene match. The CDR3 length is 17 residues. The CDR3 nucleotides read TGTGCTAGTGGTTTGGGGGCCAGGGGGCGTTTGAACACTGAAGCTTTCTTT. Residues: CASGLGARGRLNTEAFF.

This chain's CDR3 is CASSDIGAGADTQYF. In DNA form, the CDR3 reads TGTGCCAGCAGTGATATAGGGGCGGGGGCAGATACGCAGTATTTT. The V call is TRBV6-1, the J call TRBJ2-3; 7 bases fit TRBD2. Germline trimming cut 3 bases from V and 4 bases from J; bases unmatched to any gene: 7. CDR1 is MNHNS and CDR2 is SASEGT in the germline V gene. The CDR3 totals 15 residues.

The chain uses TRBV3-1 (or the pseudogene TRBV3-2) and TRBJ2-7; 7 bases fit TRBD1. The ends lost 3 bases at V and 0 bases at J; junction bases unmatched: 5. Germline CDR1 LGHDT, CDR2 YNNKEL (reference sequence). This CDR3 comprises 15 residues. The CDR3 loop reads CASSHGQVGSYEQYF. CDR3 nucleotide sequence: TGTGCCAGCAGCCACGGACAGGTTGGCTCCTACGAGCAGTACTTC.

This chain joins TRBV5-1 and TRBJ1-1; D may be TRBD1 (6 bases). The V and J ends lost 7 bases and 2 bases respectively, with 12 bases between them. CDR3 length equals 13 residues. CDR1 is SGHRS and CDR2 is YFSETQ in the germline V gene. This CDR3 reads CASAGAANTEAFF. The CDR3 DNA sequence: TGCGCCAGCGCGGGGGCCGCCAACACTGAAGCTTTCTTT.

The gene calls are TRBV19 and TRBJ2-1, with 8 bases identical to TRBD2. The CDR3 has 14 amino acids. Germline trimming cut 1 base from V and 8 bases from J; bases unmatched to any gene: 4. Per germline, CDR1 LNHDA and CDR2 SQIVND (reference sequence). The CDR3 DNA reads TGTGCCAGTAGTATAGTGCGGGGGGACGATGAGCAGTTCTTC. Translating gives CASSIVRGDDEQFF.

The chain combines TRBV10-1 with TRBJ2-5, with 7 positions matching TRBD2. Trimming cost V 7 bases and J 5 bases; bases outside gene matches: 7. Germline V gene data show CDR1 as WNHNN and CDR2 as SYGVQD (reference sequence). This CDR3 is 13 amino acids long. This CDR3 reads CASTGLLGETQYF. The CDR3 nucleotides read TGCGCCAGCACGGGACTACTAGGGGAGACCCAGTACTTC.

The rearrangement uses TRBV2 and TRBJ2-5; TRBD2 matches 8 bases. Germline CDR1 is SNHLY and CDR2 is FYNNEI. This CDR3 is 13 amino acids long. V shed 9 bases, J shed 4 bases, and the junction held 7 bases outside the gene matches. In DNA form, the CDR3 reads TGTGCCAGTACGGGGGGGGCGGGAGAGACCCAGTACTTC. Amino acids: CASTGGAGETQYF. Together with reference TRBV2 and TRBJ2-5, the CDR3 gives the full variable domain: EPEVTQTPSHQVTQMGQEVILRCVPISNHLYFYWYRQILGQKVEFLVSFYNNEISEKSEIFDDQFSVERPDGSNFTLKIRSTKLEDSAMYFCASTGGAGETQYFGPGTRLLVL.

The chain couples TRBV7-3 to TRBJ1-1, with 7 bases lining up with TRBD1. J was trimmed by 1 base and V by 5 bases; bases with no gene match: 1. The germline gives CDR1 SGHTA, CDR2 FQGTGA. This CDR3 has 13 amino acids. CDR3 DNA: TGTGCCAGCAGCCGGGACAGGAACACTGAAGCTTTCTTT. It encodes CASSRDRNTEAFF. Using reference TRBV7-3 and TRBJ1-1 for the parts outside the CDR3, the full variable domain is GAGVSQTPSNKVTEKGKYVELRCDPISGHTALYWYRQSLGQGPEFLIYFQGTGAADDSGLPNDRFFAVRPEGSVSTLKIQRTERGDSAVYLCASSRDRNTEAFFGQGTRLTVV.

The chain has TRBV7-9 and TRBJ1-2; D uncertain. Germline V lookup: CDR1 SEHNR, CDR2 FQNEAQ (reference sequence). Trimming took off 0 bases at V and 5 bases at J, with 7 bases between the two ends. CDR3 length: 13 residues. CDR3 sequence (DNA): TGTGCCAGCAGCTTAGCGGCAGCGTATGGCTACACCTTC. Encoded protein: CASSLAAAYGYTF.

The chain uses TRBV5-6 and TRBJ2-1, with 8 nucleotides matching TRBD1. The length of the CDR3 is 15 residues. The germline V gene encodes CDR1 SGHDT and CDR2 YYEEEE. J was trimmed by 4 bases and V by 5 bases; bases with no gene match: 8. CDR3 bases: TGTGCCAGCAGTTTTGACAGGGGCTTTTACAATGAGCAGTTCTTC. Protein: CASSFDRGFYNEQFF.

This clone was picked up one time. The rearrangement uses TRBV29-1 and TRBJ2-1; TRBD2 matches 7 bases. Germline CDR1 reads SQVTM; CDR2 reads ANQGSEA. Trimming cost V 7 bases and J 3 bases; bases outside gene matches: 21. The CDR3 loop spans 18 amino acids. The CDR3 loop is CSAIPRWASGSLYNEQFF. CDR3 nucleotide sequence: TGCAGCGCCATCCCGAGATGGGCTAGCGGATCACTCTACAATGAGCAGTTCTTC.

The chain couples TRBV4-1 to TRBJ1-3; a possible D gene is TRBD1 (5 bases). The germline gives CDR1 MGHRA, CDR2 YSYEKL. Trimming took 4 bases from V and 2 from J, leaving 9 bases between them. CDR3 length equals 14 residues. CDR3 DNA: TGCGCCAGCAGCCTACCGGGGGCTGGAAACACCATATATTTT. It codes for CASSLPGAGNTIYF.

The rearrangement links TRBV5-1 to TRBJ2-1, with D perhaps matching TRBD1 (5 bases). The CDR3 length is 15 residues. The V end lost 5 bases, the J end lost 1 base, and 13 bases lay between the germline ends. Germline V gene lookup returns CDR1 SGHRS and CDR2 YFSETQ. The CDR3 sequence is CASRSIRGSYNEQFF. In DNA, the CDR3 is TGCGCCAGCAGAAGTATAAGGGGTTCCTACAATGAGCAGTTCTTC. Supplemented by reference TRBV5-1 and TRBJ2-1, the full variable domain reads KAGVTQTPRYLIKTRGQQVTLSCSPISGHRSVSWYQQTPGQGLQFLFEYFSETQRNKGNFPGRFSGRQFSNSRSEMNVSTLELGDSALYLCASRSIRGSYNEQFFGPGTRLTVL.